The subject of this entry is one TCR beta chain. Its antigen is not known. The CDR3 covers 13 residues. CDR1 is SSHAT, CDR2 FNYEAQ, per germline (reference sequence). These data originate in a study of CXCR3-negative and CXCR3-positive naive CD8 T cells. Within the CD8+ T cell compartment, naive cells were CD45RO-CCR7+CD27+CD95-. Overall study findings and caveats: When CXCR3-positive naive cells were set against CXCR3-negative naive cells, the former had more hydrophobic TRB CDR3s. Both of the naive subsets showed about the same high diversity, but memory CD8+ cells had much less.

cDNA libraries for TRB were generated by 5' RACE incorporating UMI labels. TCRdb re-called the 5' RACE reads; one entry per CDR3 protein, DNA not given. This listing includes tens of thousands of distinct CDR3 sequences. The sequencing sample was made of naive CXCR3+ CD8+ T cells from blood. Subset specified: CD45RO-CCR7+CD27+CD95- naive CD8+ T cells expressing CXCR3 (TNR3+). The source of this sequence is a human donor in good health. Some clones in this sample may be carry-over from other donors' samples. The genes are TRBV7-7 and TRBJ2-3; TCRdb's D call, TRBD1, is unchecked because there is no DNA. CDR3 sequence reads: CASSQGNTDTQYF.